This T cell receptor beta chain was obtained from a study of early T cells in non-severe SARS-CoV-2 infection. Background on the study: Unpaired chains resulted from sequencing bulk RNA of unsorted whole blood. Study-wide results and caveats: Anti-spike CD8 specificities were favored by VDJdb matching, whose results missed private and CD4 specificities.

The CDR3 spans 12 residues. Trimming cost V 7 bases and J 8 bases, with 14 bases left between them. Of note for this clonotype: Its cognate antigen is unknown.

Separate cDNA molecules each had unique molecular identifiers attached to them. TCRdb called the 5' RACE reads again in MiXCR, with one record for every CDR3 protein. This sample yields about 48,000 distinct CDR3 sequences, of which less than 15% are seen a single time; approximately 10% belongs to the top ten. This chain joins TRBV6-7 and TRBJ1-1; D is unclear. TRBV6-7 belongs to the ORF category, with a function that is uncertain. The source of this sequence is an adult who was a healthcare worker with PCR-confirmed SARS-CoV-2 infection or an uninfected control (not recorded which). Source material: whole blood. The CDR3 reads CASTHRAGEAFF. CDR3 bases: TGTGCCAGCACCCACCGGGCAGGAGAAGCTTTCTTT.